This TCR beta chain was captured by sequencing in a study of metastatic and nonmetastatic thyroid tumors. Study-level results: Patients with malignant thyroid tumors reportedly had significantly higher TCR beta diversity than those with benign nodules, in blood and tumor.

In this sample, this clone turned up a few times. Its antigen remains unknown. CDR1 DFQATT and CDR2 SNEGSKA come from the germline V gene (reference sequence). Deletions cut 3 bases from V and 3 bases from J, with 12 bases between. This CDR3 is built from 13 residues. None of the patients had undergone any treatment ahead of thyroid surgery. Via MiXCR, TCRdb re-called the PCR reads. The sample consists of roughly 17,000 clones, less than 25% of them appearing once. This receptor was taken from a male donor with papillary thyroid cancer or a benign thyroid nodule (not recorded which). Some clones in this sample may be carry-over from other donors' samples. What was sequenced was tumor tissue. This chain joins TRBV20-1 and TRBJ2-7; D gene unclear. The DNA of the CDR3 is TGCAGTGCTAGGTGTCATGGGGACTACGAGCAGTACTTC. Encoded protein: CSARCHGDYEQYF.